This T cell receptor beta chain was retrieved from a study of cytomegalovirus exposure and HLA in healthy donors. Whole-study results and caveats: A later analysis found most CMV-associated TCR beta chains apparently HLA-restricted.

With regard to this clone: Its antigen remains unidentified.

The CDR3 runs to 15 residues. With 4 bases removed from V and 0 bases from J, the gap between germline ends came to 13 bases. Per the germline V gene, CDR1 is GTSNPN and CDR2 is SVGIG (reference sequence). Amplification used 60 Vbeta primers and 13 Jbeta primers. Only in-frame clones appear in the TCRdb table, and some are missing; sequencing was by immunoSEQ multiplex PCR. The table shows 150,000 to 200,000 clones, with approximately 80% occurring only once. The TCR was taken from a young woman in good health and CMV-seronegative. The chain joins TRBV30 to TRBJ2-1; tentative D call: TRBD1 (5 bases). The sample comprised PBMCs. As DNA, the CDR3 is TGTGCCTGGAAAAAGGGGCCGGACTCCTACAATGAGCAGTTCTTC. Protein: CAWKKGPDSYNEQFF. The entire variable domain, with the rest obtained from reference TRBV30 and TRBJ2-1, is as follows: SQTIHQWPATLVQPVGSPLSLECTVEGTSNPNLYWYRQAAGRGLQLLFYSVGIGQISSEVPQNLSASRPQDRQFILSSKKLLLSDSGFYLCAWKKGPDSYNEQFFGPGTRLTVL.